The TCR beta chain under discussion was sequenced for a study of response to subunit inactivated influenza vaccine. This clonotype was observed a handful of times. The target antigen is unknown. A single record per CDR3 protein comes from TCRdb applying MiXCR to the RT-PCR reads. The sample carries under 200,000 distinct CDR3 sequences, about 10% recorded once. Whole-study results and caveats: Authors suggested that a seasonal influenza vaccination recruits few new T cells each time.

Germline values: CDR1 KGHSY, CDR2 FQNENV. Germline trimming cut 4 bases from V and 1 base from J; bases unmatched to any gene: 1. The CDR3 is made up of 13 amino acids. This TCR came from a man between 45 and 75 years old who received an inactivated influenza vaccine. The starting material was CD8+ T cells sorted from PBMCs, obtained around 25 months after vaccination. The chain recombines TRBV16 with TRBJ2-7; 7 nucleotides line up with TRBD1. CDR3 amino acids: CASSPTGSYEQYF. The CDR3 coding sequence is TGTGCCAGCAGCCCGACAGGGTCCTACGAGCAGTACTTC.